Below are 25 T cell receptor beta chains sequenced from a single sample in a study of control samples from healthy donors and cancer patients. Method: immunoSEQ multiplex PCR; TCRdb's copy keeps in-frame clones and lacks some. Of roughly 76,000 clones detected, 93% appear once; the ten largest clones hold around 1.3%. The sequenced sample was PBMCs. The source is a woman in her forties with lung cancer.

V usage is TRBV12-3 or TRBV12-4 and J usage is TRBJ1-2, with a possible D match to TRBD1 (6 bases). There are 13 residues in the CDR3. V gave up 4 bases and J gave up 3 bases, with 9 bases separating them. CDR3 bases: TGTGCCAGCAGTTCGGGACACTACTATGGCTACACCTTC. This encodes CASSSGHYYGYTF.

This clone was counted only a few times. The chain carries TRBV2 and TRBJ2-7, with D perhaps TRBD1 (5 bases). The ends were cut back, 4 bases at V and 1 base at J, with 14 bases in the middle. CDR3 length: 15 amino acids. Per the germline V gene, CDR1 is SNHLY and CDR2 is FYNNEI. This CDR3 is CASSGQGIDSYEQYF. CDR3 DNA sequence: TGTGCCAGCAGTGGTCAGGGTATTGATTCCTACGAGCAGTACTTC.

V and J are TRBV11-3 and TRBJ1-3; 7 nucleotides agree with TRBD1. CDR3 size: 13 residues. V lost 7 bases, J lost 7 bases, and 7 bases stayed unmatched. Germline V gene sequence: CDR1 SGHNT, CDR2 YENEEA. The CDR3 is CASKGQKGNTIYF. CDR3 nucleotides: TGTGCCAGCAAGGGACAGAAGGGCAACACCATATATTTT.

The V gene is TRBV7-9, the J gene TRBJ1-2; 9 nucleotides line up with TRBD1. CDR3 size: 19 residues. V was clipped by 1 base and J by 6 bases; unmatched bases: 18. Germline assignment: CDR1 SEHNR and CDR2 FQNEAQ (reference sequence). The CDR3 region is CASSLDEGLTGGIRNGYTF. CDR3 DNA sequence: TGTGCCAGCAGCTTAGATGAGGGTTTGACAGGGGGTATTCGGAATGGCTACACCTTC.

The chain has TRBV20-1 and TRBJ2-7, with 9 bases fitting TRBD1. Germline lookup yields CDR1 DFQATT and CDR2 SNEGSKA (reference sequence). With 3 bases clipped from V and 2 bases from J, the junction kept 8 bases outside the gene matches. The CDR3 contains 15 residues. DNA for the CDR3: TGCAGTGCTAGTTCCACAGGGGGCTTCACCTACGAGCAGTACTTC. Amino acids: CSASSTGGFTYEQYF.

This clone was observed once. The chain's CDR3 is CASRATGDSNQPQHF. The DNA for the CDR3 is TGCGCCAGCAGGGCCACAGGGGATAGCAATCAGCCCCAGCATTTT. The chain links TRBV10-2 to TRBJ1-5, with 7 bases lining up with TRBD1. From germline, CDR1 is WSHSY and CDR2 SAAADI. This CDR3 spans 15 amino acids. Trimming cost V 6 bases and J 0 bases; bases outside gene matches: 5.

The chain is built from TRBV18 and TRBJ2-1; 8 bases line up with TRBD1. Germline CDR1 reads KGHSH; CDR2 reads LQKENI. The CDR3 has 15 residues. V shed 6 bases, J shed 7 bases, and the junction held 11 bases outside the gene matches. The CDR3 sequence: CASSRTGLGWNEQFF. The DNA of the CDR3 is TGTGCCAGCTCCCGGACAGGGCTCGGTTGGAATGAGCAGTTCTTC.

The chain joins TRBV27 to TRBJ2-4, with 10 bases aligning to TRBD1. This CDR3 is built from 16 residues. Germline values: CDR1 MNHEY, CDR2 SMNVEV (reference sequence). V lost 5 bases and J lost 3; bases outside the gene matches: 7. The CDR3, as DNA: TGTGCCAGCAGTCGACAGGGGGCAGGGGTCAAAAACATTCAGTACTTC. Protein product: CASSRQGAGVKNIQYF.

V is TRBV10-3 and J is TRBJ1-2; perhaps TRBD1 as D (6 bases). The germline V gene encodes CDR1 ENHRY and CDR2 SYGVKD. The CDR3 runs to 13 residues. Trimming took 8 bases from V and 8 from J, leaving 18 bases between them. The CDR3 here is CAIPQQGLIGYTF. The CDR3 nucleotides are TGTGCCATCCCCCAGCAGGGGCTGATCGGCTACACCTTC.

In this sample, this clone turned up once. The chain joins TRBV5-1 to TRBJ1-1, with D perhaps TRBD1 (5 bases). CDR1 is SGHRS, CDR2 YFSETQ, per germline. Trimming shortened V by 4 bases and J by 1 base, and 14 bases separated the two germline ends. The CDR3 extends over 15 amino acids. The CDR3 sequence: CASSLSGQPNTEAFF. The CDR3 bases are TGCGCCAGCAGCCTCTCCGGACAACCGAACACTGAAGCTTTCTTT.

This chain joins TRBV20-1 and TRBJ1-1, with D maybe TRBD1 (5 bases). CDR1 is DFQATT and CDR2 is SNEGSKA in the germline V gene (reference sequence). V gave up 7 bases and J gave up 9 bases, with 12 bases separating them. This CDR3 is 10 amino acids long. The CDR3 spells CSVYRGKAFF. The CDR3 DNA reads TGCAGTGTTTATAGGGGAAAAGCTTTCTTT.

This sequence joins TRBV6-5 and TRBJ2-7, with 8 positions matching TRBD1. V was pared by 4 bases and J by 5 bases, with 4 bases of the junction left unmatched. The CDR3 is 13 residues long. Germline CDR1 and CDR2: MNHEY and SVGAGI. CDR3 protein: CASSFSGGHEQYF. In DNA form, the CDR3 reads TGTGCCAGCAGTTTCTCAGGGGGCCACGAGCAGTACTTC.

This clone was picked up one time. V is TRBV28 and J is TRBJ1-5; no reliable D call. The CDR3 is made up of 14 amino acids. In germline, CDR1 is MDHEN, CDR2 SYDVKM. V lost 2 bases, J lost 1 base, and 6 bases lay in between. The CDR3, as DNA: TGTGCCAGCAGTTTAAAGGGAAGCAATCAGCCCCAGCATTTT. Amino acid sequence: CASSLKGSNQPQHF.

The chain has TRBV1 and TRBJ2-2; TRBD2, as called in the table, went unchecked against the DNA. TRBV1 is noted as a pseudogene. This CDR3 spans 19 amino acids. The CDR3 spells CTSSQAPELAGIFTGELFF. For the CDR3, the DNA is TGCACCAGCAGCCAAGCACCCGAACTAGCGGGGATTTTCACCGGGGAGCTGTTTTTT.

This chain uses TRBV30 with TRBJ2-1, with 8 bases aligning to TRBD1. Germline V gene data show CDR1 as GTSNPN and CDR2 as SVGIG (reference sequence). After removal of 3 bases from V and 8 bases from J, the junction contained 9 bases not matched to a gene. The CDR3 runs 14 residues. DNA of the CDR3: TGTGCCTGGAGCGACAGGGGTTTCTATTATGAGCAGTTCTTC. Protein sequence: CAWSDRGFYYEQFF.

V usage is TRBV12-3 or TRBV12-4 and J usage is TRBJ1-3; D unclear. The CDR3 contains 13 residues. V lost 4 bases, J lost 0 bases, and 4 bases lay in between. CDR3 residues: CASSYSSGNTIYF. CDR3 nucleotide sequence: TGTGCCAGCAGTTACAGCTCTGGAAACACCATATATTTT.

This sequence joins TRBV5-1 and TRBJ1-1; a weak D match, TRBD1 (5 bases). The CDR3 is 14 amino acids. CDR1 and CDR2 from the germline V gene are SGHRS and YFSETQ. Trimming stripped 7 bases from V and 1 base from J, with 14 bases between. CDR3 nucleotides: TGCGCCAGCGGACAAGGAACAGAGAACACTGAAGCTTTCTTT. Encoded protein: CASGQGTENTEAFF.

The chain couples TRBV4-1 to TRBJ2-3; D is unresolved. CDR1 MGHRA and CDR2 YSYEKL come from the germline V gene. The CDR3 extends over 15 amino acids. V lost 5 bases, J lost 2 bases, and 14 bases lay in between. The CDR3 DNA reads TGCGCCAGCAGCTTGCCGTTGGGCCTCACAGATACGCAGTATTTT. Translated: CASSLPLGLTDTQYF.

The rearrangement uses TRBV15 and TRBJ1-4; the D is unclear. The germline CDR1 and CDR2 sequences are LNHNV and YYDKDF (reference sequence). V shed 0 bases and J shed 8 bases, with 13 bases lying between them. This CDR3 is built from 15 residues. The CDR3: CATSRDGIRNEKLFF. CDR3 coding DNA: TGTGCCACCAGCAGAGATGGGATTAGGAACGAAAAACTGTTTTTT.

The V gene is TRBV6-5, the J gene TRBJ1-5; possible D gene TRBD1, 6 bases. V was trimmed by 6 bases and J by 0 bases, leaving 12 bases between them. The CDR3 runs 15 residues. From germline, CDR1 is MNHEY and CDR2 SVGAGI. CDR3 sequence (DNA): TGTGCCAGCAGGGTCCGGACAGATAGCAATCAGCCCCAGCATTTT. It yields the protein CASRVRTDSNQPQHF.

This chain connects TRBV5-1 to TRBJ1-2; D gene ambiguous. The V gene lost 7 bases and the J gene lost 4 bases, with 11 bases spanning the gap. The CDR3 has 12 residues. Germline V gives CDR1 SGHRS, CDR2 YFSETQ. CDR3 in amino acids: CASGEESYGYTF. The CDR3 DNA sequence: TGCGCCAGCGGTGAGGAGAGCTATGGCTACACCTTC.

The chain links TRBV19 to TRBJ1-5; D remains unclear. V lost 5 bases and J 2 bases, leaving 10 bases between the germline ends. CDR1 and CDR2 from the germline V gene are LNHDA and SQIVND (reference sequence). CDR3 length: 14 amino acids. The chain's CDR3 is CASSPTEGNQPQHF. The CDR3 nucleotides are TGTGCCAGTAGTCCCACGGAGGGCAATCAGCCCCAGCATTTT.

This chain connects TRBV13 to TRBJ2-2, with TRBD1 matching 8 bases. J gave up 5 bases and V 3 bases, and 5 bases lay outside the gene matches. This CDR3 spans 15 amino acids. Germline lookup yields CDR1 PRHDT and CDR2 FYEKMQ (reference sequence). The CDR3 bases are TGTGCCAGCAGCTTCCCAACAGGGGGGACCGGGGAGCTGTTTTTT. Encoded protein: CASSFPTGGTGELFF. Full variable domain (rest looked up from reference TRBV13 and TRBJ2-2): AAGVIQSPRHLIKEKRETATLKCYPIPRHDTVYWYQQGPGQDPQFLISFYEKMQSDKGSIPDRFSAQQFSDYHSELNMSSLELGDSALYFCASSFPTGGTGELFFGEGSRLTVL.

This clone occurred once. The rearrangement joins TRBV18 to TRBJ1-5; tentatively, D is TRBD1 (6 bases). Trimming shortened V by 3 bases and J by 5 bases, and 11 bases separated the two germline ends. The CDR3 has 14 residues. Germline CDR1 KGHSH, CDR2 LQKENI. The CDR3 coding sequence is TGTGCCAGCTCACCTTACAGGGACGATCAGCCCCAGCATTTT. The encoded protein is CASSPYRDDQPQHF.

The chain is built from TRBV5-1 and TRBJ2-1, with 10 positions matching TRBD2. The germline CDR1 and CDR2 sequences are SGHRS and YFSETQ. V dropped 0 bases and J dropped 3; count of bases not matched to a gene: 0. CDR3 size: 15 residues. The CDR3 nucleotides read TGCGCCAGCAGCTTGGGGACTAGCGGCTACAATGAGCAGTTCTTC. Amino acids: CASSLGTSGYNEQFF.